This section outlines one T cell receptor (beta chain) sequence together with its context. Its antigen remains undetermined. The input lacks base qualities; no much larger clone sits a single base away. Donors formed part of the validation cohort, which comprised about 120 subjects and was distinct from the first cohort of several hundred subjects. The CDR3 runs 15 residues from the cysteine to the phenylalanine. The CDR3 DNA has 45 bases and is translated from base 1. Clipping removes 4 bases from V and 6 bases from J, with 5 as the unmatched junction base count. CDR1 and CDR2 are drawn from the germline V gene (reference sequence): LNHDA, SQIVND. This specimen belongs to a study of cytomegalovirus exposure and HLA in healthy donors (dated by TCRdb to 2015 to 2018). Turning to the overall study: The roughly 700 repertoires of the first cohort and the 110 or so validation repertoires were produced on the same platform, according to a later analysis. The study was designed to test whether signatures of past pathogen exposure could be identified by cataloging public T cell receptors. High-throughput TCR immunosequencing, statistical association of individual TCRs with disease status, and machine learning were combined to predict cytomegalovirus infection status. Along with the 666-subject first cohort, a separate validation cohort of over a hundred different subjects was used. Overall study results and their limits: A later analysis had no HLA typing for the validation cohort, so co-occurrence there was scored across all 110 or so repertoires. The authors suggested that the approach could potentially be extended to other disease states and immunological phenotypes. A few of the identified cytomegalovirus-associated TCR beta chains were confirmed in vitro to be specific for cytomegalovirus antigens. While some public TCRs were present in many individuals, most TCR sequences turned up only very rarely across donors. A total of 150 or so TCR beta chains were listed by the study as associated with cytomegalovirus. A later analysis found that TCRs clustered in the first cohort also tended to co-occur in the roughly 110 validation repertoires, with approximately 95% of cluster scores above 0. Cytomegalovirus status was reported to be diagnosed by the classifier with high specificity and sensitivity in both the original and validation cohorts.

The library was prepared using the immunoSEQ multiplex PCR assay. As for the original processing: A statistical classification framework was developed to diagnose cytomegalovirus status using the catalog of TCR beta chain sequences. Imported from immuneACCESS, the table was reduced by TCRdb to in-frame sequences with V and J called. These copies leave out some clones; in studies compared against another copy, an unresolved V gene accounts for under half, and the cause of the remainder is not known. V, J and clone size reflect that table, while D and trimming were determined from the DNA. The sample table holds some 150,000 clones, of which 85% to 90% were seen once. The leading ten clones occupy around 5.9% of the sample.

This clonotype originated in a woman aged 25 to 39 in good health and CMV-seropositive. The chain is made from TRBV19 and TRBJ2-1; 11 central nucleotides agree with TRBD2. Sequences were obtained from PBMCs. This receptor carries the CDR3 CASSTGTSGVNEQFF. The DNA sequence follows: TGTGCCAGTAGTACCGGGACTAGCGGCGTCAATGAGCAGTTCTTC.